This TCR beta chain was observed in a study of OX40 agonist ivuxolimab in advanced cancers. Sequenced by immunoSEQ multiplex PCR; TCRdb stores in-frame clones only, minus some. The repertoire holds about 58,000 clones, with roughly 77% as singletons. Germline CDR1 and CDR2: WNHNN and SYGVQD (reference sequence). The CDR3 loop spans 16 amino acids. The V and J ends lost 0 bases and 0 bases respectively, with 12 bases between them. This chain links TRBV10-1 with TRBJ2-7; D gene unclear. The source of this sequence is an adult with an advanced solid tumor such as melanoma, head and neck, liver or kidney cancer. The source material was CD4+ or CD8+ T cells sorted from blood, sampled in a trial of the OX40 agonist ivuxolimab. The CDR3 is CASSESIQDPSYEQYF. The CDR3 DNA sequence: TGCGCCAGCAGTGAGTCGATCCAGGACCCCTCCTACGAGCAGTACTTC.